These 29 T cell receptor beta chains were all obtained from the same sample, sequenced in a study of shared clonotypes between healthy human individuals (TCRdb year 2020). Library construction relied on the immunoSEQ multiplex PCR assay. TCRdb took this table from immuneACCESS and kept in-frame rearrangements with V and J called. Such tables lack part of the clones; where checked against another copy, unresolved V genes explain under half of the gap, and the rest is unexplained. For this sample there are fewer than 2.5 million clones; 90% to 95% appear just once. The top ten hold 0.35% to 0.45% of the sample. Sequenced material: naive CD4+ T cells from PBMCs. This specimen's cell subset or site label, per the study, means: CD45RA+ positively selected. These receptor sequences come from a man aged 18 to 29 in good health. Some clones in this sample may be carry-over from other donors' samples.

The chain joins TRBV15 to TRBJ2-5; maybe TRBD2 (6 bases). The end of the DNA is better explained by TRBJ2-7, so the J call may be wrong. CDR3 length equals 14 residues. Germline assignment: CDR1 LNHNV and CDR2 YYDKDF (reference sequence). The CDR3 region has the DNA TGTGCCACCAGCAGAGATTTTGGGGGGAACGAGCAGTACTTC. It encodes CATSRDFGGNEQYF.

This clone was observed a single time. Its ends do not fully match the called genes, so a read error is possible. The CDR3 protein is CASSLAWTLVF. The CDR3 DNA sequence: TGTGCCAGCAGCTTAGCATGGACCTTGGTATTC. The rearrangement uses TRBV7-9 and TRBJ1-2; D is uncertain. Germline-derived CDR1 and CDR2 are SEHNR and FQNEAQ (reference sequence). The CDR3 extends over 11 amino acids. The full variable domain, its missing parts supplied by reference TRBV7-9 and TRBJ1-2, is DTGVSQNPRHKITKRGQNVTFRCDPISEHNRLYWYRQTLGQGPEFLTYFQNEAQLEKSRLLSDRFSAERPKGSFSTLEIQRTEQGDSAMYLCASSLAWTLVFGSGTRLTVV.

The rearrangement joins TRBV7-8 to TRBJ1-2; no definite D call. Trimming pared 0 bases from V and 4 bases from J, leaving 12 bases between. Germline V CDR1 and CDR2: SGHVS, FQNEAQ. This CDR3 has 15 amino acids. In DNA, the CDR3 is TGTGCCAGCAGCTTAGCCGCAACTAGCAGCTATGGCTACACCTTC. Its protein is CASSLAATSSYGYTF. The variable domain in full, completed from reference TRBV7-8 and TRBJ1-2, reads GAGVSQSPRYKVAKRGQDVALRCDPISGHVSLFWYQQALGQGPEFLTYFQNEAQLDKSGLPSDRFFAERPEGSVSTLKIQRTQQEDSAVYLCASSLAATSSYGYTFGSGTRLTVV.

This chain uses TRBV7-2 with TRBJ1-1; D possibly corresponds to TRBD1 (5 bases). The CDR3 covers 14 residues. Trimming shortened V by 8 bases and J by 1 base, and 14 bases separated the two germline ends. Germline CDR1 reads SGHTA; CDR2 reads FQGNSA. DNA for the CDR3: TGTGCCAGCGCCCAAGCAGGGCAGAACACTGAAGCTTTCTTT. Translating it yields CASAQAGQNTEAFF.

The chain joins TRBV12-1 to TRBJ2-1; the table's D call, TRBD2, was not checked against the DNA. TRBV12-1 represents a pseudogene. There are 15 residues in the CDR3. The CDR3 protein is CASSLRLAGNNEQFF. In nucleotides, the CDR3 is TGTGCCAGCAGCTTACGTCTAGCGGGAAACAATGAGCAGTTCTTC.

This sequence joins TRBV28 and TRBJ1-1, with D possibly matching TRBD1 (5 bases). Trimming took off 8 bases at V and 0 bases at J, with 16 bases between the two ends. Germline V CDR1 and CDR2: MDHEN, SYDVKM. The CDR3 is made up of 15 amino acids. The CDR3 nucleotides read TGTGCCAGCCAAATGGGGGGTAACATGAACACTGAAGCTTTCTTT. This gives the protein CASQMGGNMNTEAFF. Filled out from reference TRBV28 and TRBJ1-1, the complete variable domain reads DVKVTQSSRYLVKRTGEKVFLECVQDMDHENMFWYRQDPGLGLRLIYFSYDVKMKEKGDIPEGYSVSREKKERFSLILESASTNQTSMYLCASQMGGNMNTEAFFGQGTRLTVV.

The chain links TRBV2 to TRBJ2-7, with TRBD1 identical over 9 bases. The CDR3 length is 13 residues. Germline loops: CDR1 SNHLY, CDR2 FYNNEI. J gave up 3 bases and V 5 bases, and 2 bases lay outside the gene matches. In DNA form, the CDR3 reads TGTGCCAGCAGTCTGGACAGGGGCTACGAGCAGTACTTC. Its translation is CASSLDRGYEQYF.

The rearrangement joins TRBV5-4 to TRBJ2-7; D ambiguous. The V gene lost 0 bases and the J gene lost 2 bases, with 6 bases spanning the gap. The CDR3 has 13 amino acids. Per the germline V gene, CDR1 is SGHNT and CDR2 is YYREEE (reference sequence). CDR3 sequence: CASSLGKPYEQYF. Here the CDR3 DNA reads TGTGCCAGCAGCTTGGGAAAACCCTACGAGCAGTACTTC.

The chain is built from TRBV11-2 and TRBJ2-1; 7 bases agree with TRBD1. The J segment lost 8 bases and the V segment lost 3 bases, leaving 7 bases of the junction unmatched. CDR3 length: 14 amino acids. Per germline, CDR1 SGHAT and CDR2 FQNNGV. The CDR3 sequence is CASSLLTGPHEQFF. In nucleotides, the CDR3 is TGTGCCAGCAGCTTGTTGACAGGGCCACATGAGCAGTTCTTC. Full variable domain (rest looked up from reference TRBV11-2 and TRBJ2-1): EAGVAQSPRYKIIEKRQSVAFWCNPISGHATLYWYQQILGQGPKLLIQFQNNGVVDDSQLPKDRFSAERLKGVDSTLKIQPAKLEDSAVYLCASSLLTGPHEQFFGPGTRLTVL.

The chain is built from TRBV30 and TRBJ1-1; 8 bases are shared with TRBD1. The CDR3 sequence is 13 residues long. V shed 5 bases, J shed 5 bases, and the junction held 7 bases outside the gene matches. Germline V gene lookup returns CDR1 GTSNPN and CDR2 SVGIG (reference sequence). This CDR3 reads CAWGPDRATEAFF. In nucleotides, the CDR3 is TGTGCCTGGGGACCGGACAGGGCGACTGAAGCTTTCTTT.

The chain joins TRBV5-1 to TRBJ2-7, with D possibly TRBD1 on 6 matching bases. V shed 4 bases and J shed 2 bases, with 16 bases lying between them. The CDR3 runs 15 residues. The V gene's germline CDR1 is SGHRS and CDR2 YFSETQ. The CDR3 loop reads CASSHSGTLTYEQYF. The CDR3 region has the DNA TGCGCCAGCAGCCACTCCGGGACACTGACCTACGAGCAGTACTTC. The entire variable domain, with the rest obtained from reference TRBV5-1 and TRBJ2-7, is as follows: KAGVTQTPRYLIKTRGQQVTLSCSPISGHRSVSWYQQTPGQGLQFLFEYFSETQRNKGNFPGRFSGRQFSNSRSEMNVSTLELGDSALYLCASSHSGTLTYEQYFGPGTRLTVT.

This chain links TRBV2 with TRBJ2-3, with TRBD2 matching 8 bases. Germline assignment: CDR1 SNHLY and CDR2 FYNNEI. The CDR3 is 16 residues long. The ends lost 4 bases at V and 2 bases at J; junction bases unmatched: 8. The CDR3 coding sequence is TGTGCCAGCAGTGGAGGAGCGGGAGTCGCCACAGATACGCAGTATTTT. This gives the protein CASSGGAGVATDTQYF.

The chain combines TRBV4-2 with TRBJ2-2, with 14 bases fitting TRBD2. Germline lookup yields CDR1 LGHNA and CDR2 YNFKEQ. The CDR3 runs to 18 residues. V was pared by 0 bases and J by 1 base, with 1 base of the junction left unmatched. Here the CDR3 reads CASSQDGLAGGNTGELFF. The CDR3 nucleotides are TGTGCCAGCAGCCAAGATGGACTAGCGGGAGGGAACACCGGGGAGCTGTTTTTT.

The chain carries TRBV9 and TRBJ2-3; D unclear. CDR3 length: 13 residues. CDR1 is SGDLS and CDR2 is YYNGEE in the germline V gene. The V end lost 2 bases, the J end lost 5 bases, and 9 bases lay between the germline ends. CDR3 protein: CASSVASLDTQYF. CDR3 DNA: TGTGCCAGCAGCGTTGCCTCGCTAGATACGCAGTATTTT. Combining the CDR3 with reference TRBV9 and TRBJ2-3 gives the whole variable domain DSGVTQTPKHLITATGQRVTLRCSPRSGDLSVYWYQQSLDQGLQFLIQYYNGEERAKGNILERFSAQQFPDLHSELNLSSLELGDSALYFCASSVASLDTQYFGPGTRLTVL.

This sequence joins TRBV7-9 and TRBJ2-2; no clear D. Germline CDR1 and CDR2: SEHNR and FQNEAQ (reference sequence). The V end lost 3 bases, the J end lost 6 bases, and 8 bases lay between the germline ends. This CDR3 comprises 13 residues. This chain's CDR3 is CASSFIRAGELFF. CDR3 in DNA: TGTGCCAGCAGCTTCATCCGGGCCGGGGAGCTGTTTTTT.

V gene TRBV19 combines with J gene TRBJ1-4; TRBD1 might be the D (6 bases). CDR1 and CDR2 from the germline V gene are LNHDA and SQIVND (reference sequence). CDR3 length: 14 residues. V was pared by 5 bases and J by 8 bases, with 15 bases between. This chain's CDR3 is CASSSQGGYEKLFF. Here the CDR3 DNA reads TGTGCCAGTAGTTCACAGGGTGGTTACGAAAAACTGTTTTTT.

This clone was found once. The rearrangement uses TRBV15 and TRBJ2-7; tentatively, D is TRBD1 (7 bases). V was clipped by 1 base and J by 4 bases, with 14 bases between them. Germline V gene lookup returns CDR1 LNHNV and CDR2 YYDKDF (reference sequence). This CDR3 contains 15 residues. CDR3 loop: CATSRVQGGPYEQYF. DNA of the CDR3: TGTGCCACCAGCAGAGTCCAGGGGGGCCCGTACGAGCAGTACTTC. The complete variable domain, with remaining parts taken from reference TRBV15 and TRBJ2-7, reads DAMVIQNPRYQVTQFGKPVTLSCSQTLNHNVMYWYQQKSSQAPKLLFHYYDKDFNNEADTPDNFQSRRPNTSFCFLDIRSPGLGDTAMYLCATSRVQGGPYEQYFGPGTRLTVT.

The chain employs TRBV5-1 and TRBJ2-2; TRBD2 matches at 10 bases. This CDR3 comprises 18 residues. V dropped 0 bases and J dropped 4; count of bases not matched to a gene: 9. The germline V gene encodes CDR1 SGHRS and CDR2 YFSETQ. The CDR3 loop is CASSLVPSGRSSTGELFF. CDR3 coding DNA: TGCGCCAGCAGCTTGGTTCCTAGCGGGAGATCTAGCACCGGGGAGCTGTTTTTT.

Remarks on this clone: Other DNA sequences in this sample translate to the same CDR3. J is TRBJ2-7 and V is TRBV7-8; perhaps TRBD1 as D (6 bases). Trimming took 1 base from V and 4 from J, leaving 8 bases between them. Germline CDR1 reads SGHVS; CDR2 reads FQNEAQ. The CDR3 spans 13 residues. CDR3 amino acids: CASSLDRAYEQYF. The CDR3 region has the DNA TGTGCCAGCAGCTTAGACAGGGCTTACGAGCAGTACTTC.

The chain is built from TRBV9 and TRBJ1-3; the D gene is possibly TRBD1 (5 bases). Deletions cut 4 bases from V and 11 bases from J, with 13 bases between. Germline V gives CDR1 SGDLS, CDR2 YYNGEE. There are 12 residues in the CDR3. The CDR3 DNA reads TGTGCCAGCAGCCCCCAGGGAGGGGCCATATATTTT. Translation: CASSPQGGAIYF.

This rearrangement joins TRBV27 to TRBJ2-2, with D uncertain. Germline CDR1 and CDR2: MNHEY and SMNVEV (reference sequence). CDR3 length equals 14 residues. The V and J ends lost 3 bases and 5 bases respectively, with 10 bases between them. The CDR3 DNA sequence: TGTGCCAGCAGTTTGAGGTTCCCGACCGGGGAGCTGTTTTTT. This gives the protein CASSLRFPTGELFF.

The V gene is TRBV19, the J gene TRBJ1-1; D is perhaps TRBD1 (6 bases). V was cut by 7 bases and J by 2 bases, with 14 bases left in between. The CDR3 spans 14 residues. CDR1 LNHDA and CDR2 SQIVND come from the germline V gene (reference sequence). The CDR3 DNA sequence: TGTGCCAGTAAGTCCACCGGGACAAACACTGAAGCTTTCTTT. This gives the protein CASKSTGTNTEAFF.

V gene TRBV2 combines with J gene TRBJ2-5, with TRBD2 as a possible D gene (6 bases). CDR3 length: 14 residues. Germline V lookup: CDR1 SNHLY, CDR2 FYNNEI. V lost 6 bases and J lost 3, with 14 bases in between. CDR3 nucleotide sequence: TGTGCCAGCAGCAGGACTAAGCGGGAAGAGACCCAGTACTTC. Translating gives CASSRTKREETQYF.

This clone has just one count. V gene TRBV29-1 combines with J gene TRBJ2-1, with 8 bases fitting TRBD2. J was trimmed by 4 bases and V by 4 bases; bases with no gene match: 3. CDR3 length: 13 residues. CDR1 and CDR2 from the germline V gene are SQVTM and ANQGSEA. CDR3 coding DNA: TGCAGCGTTGGGAGCGGGGGATACAATGAGCAGTTCTTC. Translation: CSVGSGGYNEQFF.

CDR3: CASSPGERRGRNTGELFF. The CDR3 bases are TGTGCCAGTAGTCCTGGGGAACGGAGGGGGCGGAACACCGGGGAGCTGTTTTTT. This rearrangement joins TRBV19 to TRBJ2-2; maybe TRBD1 (7 bases). The CDR3 spans 18 residues. V was pared by 5 bases and J by 1 base, with 20 bases between. From germline, CDR1 is LNHDA and CDR2 SQIVND (reference sequence).

The chain is built from TRBV6-5 and TRBJ1-1; tentative D call: TRBD1 (5 bases). CDR3 length: 12 amino acids. Trimming removed 6 bases from V and 6 bases from J, with 11 bases in between. The germline gives CDR1 MNHEY, CDR2 SVGAGI. DNA for the CDR3: TGTGCCAGCAGCGCAGGGACCCCTGAAGCTTTCTTT. This codes for CASSAGTPEAFF.

This chain connects TRBV6-1 to TRBJ1-5; D not certain. CDR1 and CDR2 (germline): MNHNS, SASEGT. V dropped 2 bases and J dropped 9 bases, with 14 bases sitting between them. The CDR3 is 14 residues long. The CDR3 DNA is TGTGCCAGCAGTGAACCCAACCAGTGGATGCCCCAGCATTTT. It codes for CASSEPNQWMPQHF.

The chain recombines TRBV5-1 with TRBJ2-7; no clear D. The CDR3 runs 13 residues. CDR1 and CDR2 from the germline V gene are SGHRS and YFSETQ. V was trimmed by 1 base and J by 3 bases, leaving 8 bases between them. This CDR3 is CASSLIGYYEQYF. CDR3 in DNA: TGCGCCAGCAGCTTGATAGGGTACTACGAGCAGTACTTC.

V usage is TRBV30 and J usage is TRBJ2-1; 9 bases are a match to TRBD2. With V trimmed by 6 bases and J by 5 bases, 8 bases remained unmatched. This CDR3 region has 14 residues. The V gene's germline CDR1 is GTSNPN and CDR2 SVGIG (reference sequence). The CDR3 is CACSPGGRDNEQFF. Written as DNA, the CDR3 is TGTGCCTGTTCCCCAGGCGGGAGGGACAATGAGCAGTTCTTC.